A selection of T cell receptor beta chains follows, all from one sample in a study of blood T cell repertoires in COVID-19. Clones were read by immunoSEQ multiplex PCR, and TCRdb kept only the in-frame ones, dropping some. Of roughly 140,000 clones listed, around 88% were seen once; the top ten hold around 26%. The sample was peripheral blood. Receptors originate from a human donor in a cohort sampled during active COVID-19. Both conserved end residues are part of each CDR3. Fields, in order: D gene, J gene, clone size, V gene, CDR3 protein, CDR3 DNA. D genes are given only for firm matches. The size of a clone is reported for some rows only, either as once, few or many, or as a class for expanded clones.

TRBD1 TRBJ2-3 - TRBV25-1 CASRNRGATDTQYF TGTGCCAGCAGGAACAGGGGAGCCACAGATACGCAGTATTTT
TRBD1 TRBJ2-2 - TRBV18 CASSPLGQGSAGELFF TGTGCCAGCTCACCACTTGGACAGGGGAGTGCCGGGGAGCTGTTTTTT
TRBD1 TRBJ1-6 few TRBV30 CAAGTGNSPLHF TGTGCCGCCGGGACAGGGAATTCACCCCTCCACTTT
TRBD2 TRBJ2-7 - TRBV6-6 CASKVTSGHSYEQYF TGTGCCAGCAAAGTTACTAGCGGCCACTCCTACGAGCAGTACTTC
- TRBJ1-2 - TRBV19 CASSINQGGYGYTF TGTGCCAGTAGTATAAACCAGGGCGGCTATGGCTACACCTTC
- TRBJ2-3 - TRBV3-1/TRBV3-2 CASSPSTGASSTDTQYF TGTGCCAGCAGCCCCTCGACAGGCGCCTCTAGCACAGATACGCAGTATTTT
- TRBJ1-6 - TRBV10-3 CAISESGQYWSPLHF TGTGCCATCAGTGAGTCGGGACAATATTGGTCACCCCTCCACTTT
TRBD1 TRBJ1-6 - TRBV18 CASSPERQGNSPLHF TGTGCCAGCTCACCGGAAAGACAGGGAAATTCACCCCTCCACTTT
TRBD1 TRBJ1-2 - TRBV10-3 CAISGTDRGQGGYTF TGTGCCATCAGTGGGACGGACAGGGGGCAGGGTGGCTACACCTTC
- TRBJ2-2 once TRBV7-9 CASPPGRNTGELFF TGTGCCAGCCCCCCTGGGAGGAACACCGGGGAGCTGTTTTTT
- TRBJ1-1 - TRBV10-3 CAIRKGSDREAFF TGTGCCATCAGGAAGGGGTCCGACAGAGAAGCTTTCTTT
TRBD2 TRBJ2-5 - TRBV5-1 CASSPERGAYETQYF TGCGCCAGCAGCCCAGAGCGGGGGGCGTATGAGACCCAGTACTTC
TRBD1 TRBJ2-1 - TRBV6-5 CASSYRNGQANNEQFF TGTGCCAGCAGTTACCGAAACGGACAGGCAAACAATGAGCAGTTCTTC
TRBD1 TRBJ2-2 - TRBV6-5 CASSLTGAGTGELFF TGTGCCAGCAGTCTCACAGGGGCGGGCACCGGGGAGCTGTTTTTT
- TRBJ2-1 - TRBV15 CATSRDGAGAFYNEQFF TGTGCCACCAGCAGAGATGGGGCGGGGGCCTTCTACAATGAGCAGTTCTTC
- TRBJ1-1 - TRBV11-1 CASSFLQGNTEAFF TGTGCCAGCAGCTTCTTGCAGGGGAACACTGAAGCTTTCTTT
- TRBJ1-2 - TRBV4-1 CASSQDVREDYGYTF TGCGCCAGCAGCCAAGATGTTAGGGAGGACTATGGCTACACCTTC
- TRBJ2-1 - TRBV29-1 CSVETREYEQFF TGCAGCGTTGAAACGCGCGAGTATGAGCAGTTCTTC
- TRBJ2-6 - TRBV18 CASSPPGQRIISGANVLTF TGTGCCAGCTCACCACCGGGGCAGAGGATTATCTCTGGGGCCAACGTCCTGACTTTC
- TRBJ2-3 - TRBV7-8 CASSLAGGTDTQYF TGTGCCAGCAGCTTAGCGGGGGGAACAGATACGCAGTATTTT
- TRBJ2-3 - TRBV18 CASSPRGRGSTDTQYF TGTGCCAGCTCACCACGGGGTCGCGGGAGCACAGATACGCAGTATTTT
TRBD1 TRBJ1-2 - TRBV29-1 CSVAGTGRGYTF TGCAGCGTTGCTGGGACAGGGAGAGGCTACACCTTC
TRBD2 TRBJ2-1 - TRBV4-3 CASSPETSGGYNEQFF TGCGCCAGCAGCCCGGAGACTAGCGGGGGATACAATGAGCAGTTCTTC
TRBD1 TRBJ1-2 - TRBV7-2 CASSILQGEGYTF TGTGCCAGCAGCATCCTACAGGGGGAAGGCTACACCTTC
TRBD2 TRBJ2-3 - TRBV30 CAWRAGGTDTQYF TGTGCCTGGAGAGCGGGGGGCACAGATACGCAGTATTTT
TRBD2 TRBJ2-2 - TRBV4-1 CASSQGASGGATGELFF TGCGCCAGCAGCCAAGGGGCTAGCGGGGGGGCGACCGGGGAGCTGTTTTTT
TRBD2 TRBJ2-1 - TRBV7-6 CASSQTGGGSYNEQFF TGTGCCAGCAGCCAAACGGGAGGGGGCTCCTACAATGAGCAGTTCTTC
- TRBJ2-7 many TRBV4-2 CASSQGDKSGEQYF TGTGCCAGCAGCCAAGGGGACAAATCTGGGGAGCAGTACTTC
- TRBJ1-1 - TRBV27 CASSLGGGEAFF TGTGCCAGCAGTTTAGGCGGGGGTGAAGCTTTCTTT
- TRBJ2-2 few TRBV4-2 CASSQDRQIGNTGELFF TGTGCCAGCAGCCAAGATCGACAGATTGGGAACACCGGGGAGCTGTTTTTT
TRBD2 TRBJ2-3 - TRBV6-5 CASSYSGGVDTQYF TGTGCCAGCAGTTACTCCGGGGGGGTAGATACGCAGTATTTT
- TRBJ1-6 - TRBV3-1/TRBV3-2 CASSQVQYNSPLHF TGTGCCAGCAGCCAAGTTCAATATAATTCACCCCTCCACTTT
TRBD2 TRBJ2-7 - TRBV5-5 CASSLGSGGLAYEQYF TGTGCCAGCAGCTTGGGTAGCGGGGGCTTGGCCTACGAGCAGTACTTC
- TRBJ1-1 - TRBV5-1 CASRPGTKNTEAFF TGCGCCAGCAGGCCCGGGACAAAGAACACTGAAGCTTTCTTT
TRBD1 TRBJ1-2 - TRBV19 CASSIKGAYGYTF TGTGCCAGTAGTATAAAGGGGGCATATGGCTACACCTTC
- TRBJ2-1 few TRBV4-3 CASSRVGGAYNEQFF TGCGCCAGCAGCCGGGTGGGCGGGGCGTACAATGAGCAGTTCTTC
- TRBJ1-5 few TRBV4-3 CASSQAHRGGGNQPQHF TGCGCCAGCAGCCAGGCTCATCGGGGGGGCGGCAATCAGCCCCAGCATTTT
- TRBJ2-1 - TRBV12-3/TRBV12-4 CASRLGQTNEQFF TGTGCCAGCAGGCTAGGACAGACCAATGAGCAGTTCTTC
- TRBJ1-2 once TRBV6-6 CASSKVGGDYGYTF TGTGCCAGCAGCAAAGTGGGGGGGGACTATGGCTACACCTTC
TRBD1 TRBJ1-2 once TRBV7-9 CASSPSDRFPWGGYTF TGTGCCAGCAGCCCATCGGACAGGTTCCCCTGGGGTGGCTACACCTTC
- TRBJ1-2 - TRBV5-6 CASSLIPVNYGYTF TGTGCCAGCAGCTTAATTCCGGTTAACTATGGCTACACCTTC
TRBD2 TRBJ2-3 - TRBV25-1 CASSEPQLAGVTDTQYF TGTGCCAGCAGTGAGCCCCAACTAGCGGGGGTTACAGATACGCAGTATTTT
TRBD1 TRBJ1-3 once TRBV7-9 CASSSRGPGNTIYF TGTGCCAGCAGCTCAAGGGGGCCTGGAAACACCATATATTTT
- TRBJ2-1 - TRBV10-3 CAIRGGLVNEQFF TGTGCCATCAGAGGAGGATTGGTCAATGAGCAGTTCTTC
TRBD1 TRBJ1-1 - TRBV2 CASSEPRDRGNTEAFF TGTGCCAGCAGTGAACCCCGGGACAGGGGGAACACTGAAGCTTTCTTT
TRBD1 TRBJ1-2 - TRBV4-1 CASSQRTGPSANYGYTF TGCGCCAGCAGCCAAAGGACAGGTCCATCGGCTAACTATGGCTACACCTTC
- TRBJ1-5 few TRBV15 CATSRDGQRNQPQHF TGTGCCACCAGCAGAGATGGGCAGCGCAATCAGCCCCAGCATTTT
TRBD1 TRBJ1-1 - TRBV5-1 CASSEGQSFTEAFF TGCGCCAGCAGCGAGGGACAGTCTTTCACTGAAGCTTTCTTT
TRBD1 TRBJ1-1 - TRBV5-1 CASSVPGQGMNTEAFF TGCGCCAGCAGCGTTCCGGGACAGGGAATGAACACTGAAGCTTTCTTT
TRBD2 TRBJ2-3 - TRBV7-9 CASSSRRGGTQYF TGTGCCAGCAGCTCGCGTCGGGGGGGTACGCAGTATTTT
- TRBJ2-5 - TRBV7-8 CASSYGSGTPSRETQYF TGTGCCAGCAGCTACGGTTCCGGGACACCAAGCCGGGAGACCCAGTACTTC
TRBD2 TRBJ2-3 - TRBV9 CASSVGRSGGGDTQYF TGTGCCAGCAGCGTAGGCCGTAGCGGGGGCGGGGATACGCAGTATTTT
- TRBJ1-4 - TRBV3-1/TRBV3-2 CASSQTRATNEKLFF TGTGCCAGCAGCCAAACGAGGGCTACTAATGAAAAACTGTTTTTT
TRBD2 TRBJ2-7 - TRBV3-1/TRBV3-2 CASSQDLAGFGQYEQYF TGTGCCAGCAGCCAAGACCTAGCGGGGTTCGGTCAATACGAGCAGTACTTC